These 27 T cell receptor beta chains were all obtained from the same sample, sequenced in a study of shared clonotypes between healthy human individuals. Measured with immunoSEQ multiplex PCR; TCRdb has only the in-frame clones, and not every one. The sample has approximately 980,000 clones; over 60% are singletons. Sequencing used memory CD4+ T cells sorted from blood. Stated subset: CD45RA-negative fraction. These receptors were obtained from a man aged 18 to 30 in good health.

This chain uses TRBV6-1 with TRBJ1-1; D may be TRBD1 (6 bases). V lost 1 base and J 2 bases, leaving 17 bases between the germline ends. The CDR3 runs to 17 residues. Germline assignment: CDR1 MNHNS and CDR2 SASEGT. CDR3 DNA: TGTGCCAGCAGTGAAGGGGGGGACGGGACAAGAAACACTGAAGCTTTCTTT. It specifies CASSEGGDGTRNTEAFF.

The V call is TRBV2, the J call TRBJ2-7; 8 bases match TRBD2. J was trimmed by 5 bases and V by 8 bases; bases with no gene match: 8. Germline V gene sequence: CDR1 SNHLY, CDR2 FYNNEI. CDR3 size: 13 residues. The CDR3 region has the DNA TGTGCCAGCGCACTAGCGGAGGGCCACGAGCAGTACTTC. This translates into CASALAEGHEQYF.

The genes are TRBV5-1 and TRBJ2-3; no clear D. Trimming pared 5 bases from V and 1 base from J, leaving 8 bases between. Germline CDR1 is SGHRS and CDR2 is YFSETQ. The CDR3 is 13 residues long. In nucleotides, the CDR3 is TGCGCCAGCAGAAGGTCGGGCACAGATACGCAGTATTTT. It translates to CASRRSGTDTQYF.

The V call is TRBV5-6, the J call TRBJ2-7, with 9 bases that match TRBD2. Germline CDR1 is SGHDT and CDR2 is YYEEEE. V lost 0 bases, J lost 0 bases, and 10 bases stayed unmatched. The CDR3 spans 18 residues. The CDR3 sequence: CASSLAGGAGGRSYEQYF. The DNA for the CDR3 is TGTGCCAGCAGCTTGGCCGGGGGAGCGGGGGGCCGCTCCTACGAGCAGTACTTC.

This clone showed up just a few times. The V call is TRBV7-2, the J call TRBJ2-3; 9 positions match TRBD1. V lost 8 bases, J lost 4 bases, and 7 bases stayed unmatched. CDR3 size: 14 residues. Germline V gene lookup returns CDR1 SGHTA and CDR2 FQGNSA. The CDR3 coding sequence is TGTGCCAGCTTAACAGGGGGCAGGGCAGATACGCAGTATTTT. It codes for CASLTGGRADTQYF.

The chain couples TRBV28 to TRBJ1-5; D uncertain. The CDR3 extends over 15 amino acids. Trimming took off 3 bases at V and 6 bases at J, with 15 bases between the two ends. From germline, CDR1 is MDHEN and CDR2 SYDVKM. The CDR3 region is CASSLSNFVGQPQHF. The CDR3, as DNA: TGTGCCAGCAGTTTGTCTAATTTTGTAGGTCAGCCCCAGCATTTT.

The chain combines TRBV10-1 with TRBJ2-3, with TRBD2 identical over 12 bases. CDR1 WNHNN and CDR2 SYGVQD come from the germline V gene (reference sequence). V lost 0 bases, J lost 4 bases, and 2 bases stayed unmatched. The CDR3 is made up of 16 amino acids. As DNA, the CDR3 is TGCGCCAGCAGTGAGTCGGCTAGCGGGGGGGCAGATACGCAGTATTTT. It is translated as CASSESASGGADTQYF.

The V gene is TRBV19, the J gene TRBJ2-1; the match to TRBD2 covers 7 bases. Germline V lookup: CDR1 LNHDA, CDR2 SQIVND (reference sequence). V lost 5 bases and J lost 8; bases outside the gene matches: 9. This CDR3 contains 14 residues. Here the CDR3 DNA reads TGTGCCAGTAGTGTCTCGGGACTAAAGGATGAGCAGTTCTTC. It codes for CASSVSGLKDEQFF.

The chain uses TRBV5-1 and TRBJ2-7; D perhaps matches TRBD2 (6 bases). The CDR3 is 15 amino acids. V was cut by 4 bases and J by 6 bases, with 20 bases left in between. Germline V gives CDR1 SGHRS, CDR2 YFSETQ. CDR3 protein: CASSPLGPAEGEQYF. As DNA, the CDR3 is TGCGCCAGCAGCCCCCTCGGGCCGGCGGAGGGCGAGCAGTACTTC. Using reference TRBV5-1 and TRBJ2-7 for the parts outside the CDR3, the full variable domain is KAGVTQTPRYLIKTRGQQVTLSCSPISGHRSVSWYQQTPGQGLQFLFEYFSETQRNKGNFPGRFSGRQFSNSRSEMNVSTLELGDSALYLCASSPLGPAEGEQYFGPGTRLTVT.

The rearrangement uses TRBV19 and TRBJ1-1; D gene unclear. Deletions cut 6 bases from V and 4 bases from J, with 12 bases between. CDR3 size: 13 residues. Germline-derived CDR1 and CDR2 are LNHDA and SQIVND (reference sequence). The DNA for the CDR3 is TGTGCCAGTAGAGACACGTCCCGCACTGAAGCTTTCTTT. This gives the protein CASRDTSRTEAFF.

This clone has just one count. This chain links TRBV5-1 with TRBJ2-3, with 9 bases matching TRBD1. The ends lost 2 bases at V and 6 bases at J; junction bases unmatched: 4. Germline CDR1 is SGHRS and CDR2 is YFSETQ. The CDR3 contains 14 residues. DNA of the CDR3: TGCGCCAGCAGCTTCCTACAGGGGGCCGATACGCAGTATTTT. This sequence encodes CASSFLQGADTQYF.

Concerning this clone: A much larger clone lies one base from this, so it may be a read error. This sample includes further DNA sequences coding for the same CDR3. This chain uses TRBV27 with TRBJ2-2; no clear D. CDR1 is MNHEY and CDR2 is SMNVEV in the germline V gene (reference sequence). This CDR3 comprises 13 residues. Between the trimmed V and J ends, which lost 2 bases and 4 bases, there was a span of 5 bases. The CDR3 loop is CASSLGVTGELFF. The CDR3 bases are TGTGCCAGCAGTTTAGGTGTCACCGGGGAGCTGTTTTTT.

This rearrangement joins TRBV11-2 to TRBJ2-5, with D unresolved. V was shortened by 6 bases and J by 2 bases, with 10 bases between the two germline ends. CDR1 and CDR2 from the germline V gene are SGHAT and FQNNGV. CDR3 length equals 13 residues. CDR3 amino acids: CASRRPPQETQYF. DNA for the CDR3: TGTGCCAGCAGGCGACCTCCTCAAGAGACCCAGTACTTC.

The chain links TRBV14 to TRBJ2-2, with D uncertain. From germline, CDR1 is SGHDN and CDR2 FVKESK. V was shortened by 11 bases and J by 4 bases, with 11 bases between the two germline ends. The CDR3 runs 12 residues. CDR3 DNA sequence: TGTGCCTCCAGGTGGGGCACCGGGGAGCTGTTTTTT. It translates to CASRWGTGELFF.

CDR3 protein: CASSVRQGRPDTQYF. The DNA of the CDR3 is TGTGCCAGTAGTGTTCGACAGGGGAGGCCAGATACGCAGTATTTT. The chain carries TRBV19 and TRBJ2-3; 8 bases fit TRBD1. This CDR3 spans 15 amino acids. The junction had 8 bases not matched to a gene; V was cut back by 5 bases and J by 4 bases. Germline loops: CDR1 LNHDA, CDR2 SQIVND (reference sequence).

V is TRBV10-3 and J is TRBJ1-1; 7 bases are shared with TRBD1. Germline V gives CDR1 ENHRY, CDR2 SYGVKD. The V and J ends lost 4 bases and 0 bases, in that order; junction bases with no gene match: 8. The CDR3 runs to 16 residues. The CDR3 coding sequence is TGTGCCATCAGTGGTTTAGGGGGCGGGATGAACACTGAAGCTTTCTTT. Its translation is CAISGLGGGMNTEAFF.

Note on this clone: The same CDR3 can be traced to other DNA sequences in this sample. The chain has TRBV27 and TRBJ2-5; TRBD2 aligns across 7 bases. The CDR3 is made up of 14 amino acids. V lost 6 bases to trimming and J lost 3 bases; unmatched junction nucleotides: 7. CDR1 is MNHEY and CDR2 is SMNVEV in the germline V gene (reference sequence). CDR3 in DNA: TGTGCCAGCAGACGCCGGGGGGAAAAAGAGACCCAGTACTTC. This encodes CASRRRGEKETQYF.

The chain has TRBV2 and TRBJ1-5; 7 bases map to TRBD1. CDR1 is SNHLY, CDR2 FYNNEI, per germline. After removal of 8 bases from V and 4 bases from J, the junction contained 11 bases not matched to a gene. This CDR3 contains 15 residues. CDR3: CASGWGTVNNQPQHF. The CDR3 nucleotides are TGTGCCAGCGGATGGGGGACAGTGAATAATCAGCCCCAGCATTTT.

The chain employs TRBV11-3 and TRBJ1-6; D remains unclear. Trimming removed 3 bases from V and 8 bases from J, with 8 bases in between. The V gene's germline CDR1 is SGHNT and CDR2 YENEEA. This CDR3 has 13 residues. Written as DNA, the CDR3 is TGTGCCAGCAGCTTCGGGCCTCATTCACCCCTCCACTTT. Protein sequence: CASSFGPHSPLHF.

J is TRBJ1-1 and V is TRBV6-1; D uncertain. CDR3 length equals 10 residues. V dropped 5 bases and J dropped 10 bases, with 8 bases sitting between them. Germline assignment: CDR1 MNHNS and CDR2 SASEGT. The CDR3 DNA follows: TGTGCCAGCAGTCGACGGGGAGCTTTCTTT. Translated, it gives CASSRRGAFF.

The rearrangement links TRBV7-2 to TRBJ1-5; weak D call: TRBD1 (5 bases). Trimming left V 3 bases short and J 7 bases short, with 10 bases between. Germline assignment: CDR1 SGHTA and CDR2 FQGNSA. The CDR3 loop spans 13 amino acids. This CDR3 is CASSFRVGQPQHF. The CDR3, as DNA: TGTGCCAGCAGCTTCAGGGTTGGACAGCCCCAGCATTTT.

CDR3 nucleotides: TGTGCCACCAGCAGAGATTCGGGGGCCGATGGCTACACCTTC. This gives the protein CATSRDSGADGYTF. V and J are TRBV15 and TRBJ1-2; D perhaps matches TRBD1 (6 bases). Trimming stripped 0 bases from V and 6 bases from J, with 11 bases between. The germline V gene encodes CDR1 LNHNV and CDR2 YYDKDF (reference sequence). The CDR3 contains 14 residues.

The genes are TRBV18 and TRBJ1-6; D may be TRBD1 (5 bases). This CDR3 is built from 14 residues. The V gene lost 3 bases and the J gene lost 5 bases, with 8 bases spanning the gap. Germline V lookup: CDR1 KGHSH, CDR2 LQKENI. CDR3 amino acids: CASSPGRNNSPLHF. DNA of the CDR3: TGTGCCAGCTCACCGGGACGGAATAATTCACCCCTCCACTTT.

This clone was recorded once. V gene TRBV27 combines with J gene TRBJ2-1; D not resolved. Trimming cost V 0 bases and J 0 bases, with 6 bases left between them. The CDR3 is 15 amino acids. Germline CDR1 reads MNHEY; CDR2 reads SMNVEV (reference sequence). CDR3 DNA sequence: TGTGCCAGCAGTTTATCCAGCCCCTCCTACAATGAGCAGTTCTTC. Translating gives CASSLSSPSYNEQFF.

This rearrangement joins TRBV5-1 to TRBJ2-1, with TRBD1 matching over 9 bases. CDR1 and CDR2 (germline): SGHRS, YFSETQ. This CDR3 spans 17 amino acids. Trimming took 4 bases from V and 4 from J; bases not matched to a gene: 12. CDR3 residues: CASSTRPGTGTYNEQFF. Here the CDR3 DNA reads TGCGCCAGCAGCACGAGACCCGGGACAGGGACTTACAATGAGCAGTTCTTC.

The table lists this clone with a count of one. A far larger clone is off by one base, so a read error is likely. Other DNA sequences within the sample encode an identical CDR3. The chain is built from TRBV7-2 and TRBJ1-1; D remains unclear. The CDR3 has 13 residues. V shed 2 bases and J shed 1 base, with 5 bases lying between them. Germline CDR1 and CDR2: SGHTA and FQGNSA. CDR3 nucleotides: TGTGCCAGCAGCTTACAGGCGAACACTGAAGCTTTCTTT. Translation: CASSLQANTEAFF.

The sample holds one count of this clone. The chain uses TRBV6-6 and TRBJ2-3, with TRBD2 identical over 9 bases. Looked up from germline, CDR1 is MNHNY and CDR2 is SVGAGI (reference sequence). V lost 2 bases and J lost 6; bases outside the gene matches: 9. The CDR3 has 16 amino acids. CDR3 residues: CASSYGIAGESDTQYF. CDR3 bases: TGTGCCAGCAGTTACGGGATAGCGGGAGAATCTGATACGCAGTATTTT.